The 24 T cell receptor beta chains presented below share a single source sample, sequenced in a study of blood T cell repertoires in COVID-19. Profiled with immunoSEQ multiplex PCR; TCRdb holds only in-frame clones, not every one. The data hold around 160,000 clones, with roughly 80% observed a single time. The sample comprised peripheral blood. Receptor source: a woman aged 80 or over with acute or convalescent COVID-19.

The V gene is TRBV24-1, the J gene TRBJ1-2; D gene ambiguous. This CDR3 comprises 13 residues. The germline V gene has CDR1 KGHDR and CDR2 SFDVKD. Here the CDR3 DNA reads TGTGCTCCCAGACGGAGGGTGAGGGATGGCTACACCTTC. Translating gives CAPRRRVRDGYTF.

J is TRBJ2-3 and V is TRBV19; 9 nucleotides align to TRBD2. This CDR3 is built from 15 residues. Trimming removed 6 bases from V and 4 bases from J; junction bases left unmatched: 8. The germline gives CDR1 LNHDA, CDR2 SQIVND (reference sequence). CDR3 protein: CASRLAGTISDTQYF. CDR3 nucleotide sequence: TGTGCCAGTAGGCTAGCGGGGACTATTTCAGATACGCAGTATTTT.

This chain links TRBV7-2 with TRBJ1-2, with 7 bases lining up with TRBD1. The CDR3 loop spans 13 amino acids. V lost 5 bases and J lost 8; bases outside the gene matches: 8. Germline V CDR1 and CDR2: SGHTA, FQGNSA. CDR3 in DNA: TGTGCCAGCAGCCGGACAGGTCACGGCGGCTACACCTTC. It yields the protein CASSRTGHGGYTF.

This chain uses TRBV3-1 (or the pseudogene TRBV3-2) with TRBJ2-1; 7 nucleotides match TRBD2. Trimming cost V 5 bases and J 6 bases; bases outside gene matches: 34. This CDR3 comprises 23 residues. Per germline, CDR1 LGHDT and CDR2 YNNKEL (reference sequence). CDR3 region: CASSIGRWRPRLGSGTLGNEQFF. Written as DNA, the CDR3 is TGTGCCAGCAGCATAGGACGTTGGAGGCCGAGGCTTGGCAGCGGGACCTTGGGCAATGAGCAGTTCTTC.

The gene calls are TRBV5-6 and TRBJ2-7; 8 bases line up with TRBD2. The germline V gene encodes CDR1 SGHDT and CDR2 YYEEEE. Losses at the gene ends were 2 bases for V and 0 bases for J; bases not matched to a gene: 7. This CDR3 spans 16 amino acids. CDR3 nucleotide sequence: TGTGCCAGCAGCTTCTGGCTAGCGGGTCTCTCCTACGAGCAGTACTTC. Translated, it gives CASSFWLAGLSYEQYF.

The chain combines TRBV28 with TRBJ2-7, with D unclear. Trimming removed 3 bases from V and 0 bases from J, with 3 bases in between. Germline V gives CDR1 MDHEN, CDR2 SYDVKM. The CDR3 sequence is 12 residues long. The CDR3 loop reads CASSLSSYEQYF. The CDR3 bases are TGTGCCAGCAGTTTGAGCTCCTACGAGCAGTACTTC.

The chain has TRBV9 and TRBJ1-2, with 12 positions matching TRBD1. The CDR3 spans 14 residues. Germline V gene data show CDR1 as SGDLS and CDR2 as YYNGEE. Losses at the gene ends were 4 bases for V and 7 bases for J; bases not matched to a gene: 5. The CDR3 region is CASSRGQGAGGYTF. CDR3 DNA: TGTGCCAGCAGCAGGGGACAGGGGGCAGGTGGCTACACCTTC.

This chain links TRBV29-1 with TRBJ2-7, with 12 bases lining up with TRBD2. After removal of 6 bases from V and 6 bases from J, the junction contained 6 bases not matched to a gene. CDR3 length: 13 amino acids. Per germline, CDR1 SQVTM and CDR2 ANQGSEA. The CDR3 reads CSVASGRAGEQYF. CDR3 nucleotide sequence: TGCAGCGTAGCTAGCGGGAGGGCCGGCGAGCAGTACTTC.

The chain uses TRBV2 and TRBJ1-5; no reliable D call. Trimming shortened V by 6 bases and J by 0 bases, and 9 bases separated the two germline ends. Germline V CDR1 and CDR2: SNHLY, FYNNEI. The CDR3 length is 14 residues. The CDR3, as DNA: TGTGCCAGCAGGTTCGACATTAGCAATCAGCCCCAGCATTTT. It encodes CASRFDISNQPQHF.

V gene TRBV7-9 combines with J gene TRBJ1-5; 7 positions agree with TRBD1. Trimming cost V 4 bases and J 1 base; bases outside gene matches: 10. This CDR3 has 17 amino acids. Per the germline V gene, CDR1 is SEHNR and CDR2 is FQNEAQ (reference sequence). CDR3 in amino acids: CASSSFGRQGSNQPQHF. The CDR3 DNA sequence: TGTGCCAGCAGCTCTTTTGGGCGACAGGGAAGCAATCAGCCCCAGCATTTT.

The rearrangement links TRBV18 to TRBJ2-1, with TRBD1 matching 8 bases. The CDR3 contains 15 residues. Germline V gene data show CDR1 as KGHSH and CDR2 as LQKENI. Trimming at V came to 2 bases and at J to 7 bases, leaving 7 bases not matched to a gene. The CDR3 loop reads CASSPAGTGWNEQFF. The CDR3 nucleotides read TGTGCCAGCTCACCAGCCGGGACAGGTTGGAATGAGCAGTTCTTC.

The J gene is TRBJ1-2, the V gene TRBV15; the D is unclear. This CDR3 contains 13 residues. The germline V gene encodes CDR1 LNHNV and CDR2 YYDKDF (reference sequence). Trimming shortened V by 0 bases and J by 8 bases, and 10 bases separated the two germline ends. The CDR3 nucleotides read TGTGCCACCAGCAGAGAAAGAGGATACGGCTACACCTTC. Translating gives CATSRERGYGYTF.

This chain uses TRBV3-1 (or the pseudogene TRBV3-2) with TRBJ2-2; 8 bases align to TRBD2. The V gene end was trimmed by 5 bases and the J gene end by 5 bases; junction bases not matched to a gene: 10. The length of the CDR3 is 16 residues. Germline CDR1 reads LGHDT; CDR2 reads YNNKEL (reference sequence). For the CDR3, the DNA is TGTGCCAGCAGCGAACGGGGACTAGTGGTGACCGGGGAGCTGTTTTTT. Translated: CASSERGLVVTGELFF.

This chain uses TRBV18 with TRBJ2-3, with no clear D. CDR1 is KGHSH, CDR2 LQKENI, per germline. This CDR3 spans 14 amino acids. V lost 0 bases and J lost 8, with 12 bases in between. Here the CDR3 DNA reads TGTGCCAGCTCACCACCGGTGGCCCGGGTTACGCAGTATTTT. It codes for CASSPPVARVTQYF.

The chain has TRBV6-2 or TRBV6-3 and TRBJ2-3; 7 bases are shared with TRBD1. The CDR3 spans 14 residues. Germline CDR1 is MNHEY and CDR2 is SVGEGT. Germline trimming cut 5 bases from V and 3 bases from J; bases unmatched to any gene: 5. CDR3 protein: CASSAGGWTDTQYF. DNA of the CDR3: TGTGCCAGCAGTGCAGGGGGTTGGACAGATACGCAGTATTTT.

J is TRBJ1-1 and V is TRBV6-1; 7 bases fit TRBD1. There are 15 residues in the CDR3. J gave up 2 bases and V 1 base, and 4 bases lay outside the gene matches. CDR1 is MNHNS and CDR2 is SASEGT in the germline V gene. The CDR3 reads CASSEVQGGNTEAFF. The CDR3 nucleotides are TGTGCCAGCAGTGAAGTCCAGGGGGGCAACACTGAAGCTTTCTTT.

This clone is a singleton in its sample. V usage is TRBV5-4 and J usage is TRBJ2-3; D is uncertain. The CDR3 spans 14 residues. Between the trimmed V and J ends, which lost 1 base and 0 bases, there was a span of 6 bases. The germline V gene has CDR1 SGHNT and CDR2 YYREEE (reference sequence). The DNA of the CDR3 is TGTGCCAGCAGCTTGCTGTTGAGCACAGATACGCAGTATTTT. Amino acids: CASSLLLSTDTQYF.

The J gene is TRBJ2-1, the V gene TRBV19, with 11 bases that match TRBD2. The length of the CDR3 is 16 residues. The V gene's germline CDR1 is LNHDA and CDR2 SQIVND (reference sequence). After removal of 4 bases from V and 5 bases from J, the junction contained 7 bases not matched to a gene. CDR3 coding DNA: TGTGCCAGTAGTAGCTTAGCGGGGGGGGTTAACAATGAGCAGTTCTTC. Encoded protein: CASSSLAGGVNNEQFF.

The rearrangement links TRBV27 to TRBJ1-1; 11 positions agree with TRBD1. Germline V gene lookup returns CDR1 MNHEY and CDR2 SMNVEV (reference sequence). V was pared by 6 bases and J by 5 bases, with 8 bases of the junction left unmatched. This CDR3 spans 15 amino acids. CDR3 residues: CASRSLGTGGTEAFF. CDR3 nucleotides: TGTGCCAGCAGGTCACTTGGGACAGGGGGGACTGAAGCTTTCTTT.

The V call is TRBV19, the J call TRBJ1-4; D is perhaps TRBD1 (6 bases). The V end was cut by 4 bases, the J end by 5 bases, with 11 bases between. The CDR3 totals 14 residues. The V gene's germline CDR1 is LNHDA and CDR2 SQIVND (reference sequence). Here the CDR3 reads CASSTGTLNEKLFF. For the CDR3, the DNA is TGTGCCAGTAGTACCGGGACATTGAATGAAAAACTGTTTTTT.

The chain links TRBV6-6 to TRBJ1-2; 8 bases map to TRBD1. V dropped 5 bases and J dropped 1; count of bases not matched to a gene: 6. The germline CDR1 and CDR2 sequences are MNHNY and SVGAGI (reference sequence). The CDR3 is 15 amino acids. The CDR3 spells CASSQQGGGNYGYTF. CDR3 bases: TGTGCCAGCAGTCAACAGGGGGGGGGTAACTATGGCTACACCTTC.

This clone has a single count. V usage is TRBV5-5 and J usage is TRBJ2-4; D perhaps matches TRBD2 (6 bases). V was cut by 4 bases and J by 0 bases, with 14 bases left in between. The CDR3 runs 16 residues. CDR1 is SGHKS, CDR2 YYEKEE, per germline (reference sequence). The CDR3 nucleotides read TGTGCCAGCAGCCTCAGGGCGGGGCTAGCCAAAAACATTCAGTACTTC. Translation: CASSLRAGLAKNIQYF.

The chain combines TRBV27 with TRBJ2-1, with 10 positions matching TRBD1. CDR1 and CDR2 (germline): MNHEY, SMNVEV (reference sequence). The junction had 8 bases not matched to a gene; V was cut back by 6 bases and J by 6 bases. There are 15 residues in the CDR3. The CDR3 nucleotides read TGTGCCAGCAGCTCCCGGGACAGGGGTACCAATGAGCAGTTCTTC. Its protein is CASSSRDRGTNEQFF.

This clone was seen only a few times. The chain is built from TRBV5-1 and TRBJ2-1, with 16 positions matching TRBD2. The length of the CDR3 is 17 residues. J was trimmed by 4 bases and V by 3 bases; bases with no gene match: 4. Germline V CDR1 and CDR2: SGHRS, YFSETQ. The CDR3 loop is CASSSGLAGGLYNEQFF. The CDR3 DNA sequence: TGCGCCAGCAGCTCGGGACTAGCGGGGGGGCTTTACAATGAGCAGTTCTTC.